The 2 T cell receptor beta chains listed next were all sequenced from one sample in a study of CD4 T cells in relation to SARS-CoV-2 and coronaviruses. These TCRs are of unknown antigen specificity. Produced via immunoSEQ multiplex PCR; TCRdb's table is partial and in-frame only. Here the sample spans about 21,000 clones, more than 65% being singletons. Unexposed donor CD4+ T cells date from 2011-2018, before the COVID-19 pandemic. The cells were cultured for about ten days before CD4+ T cells were isolated. Sequenced input: CD4+ T cells from PBMCs, cultured in vitro. The origin of the receptors is a human donor in good health.

The chain employs TRBV15 and TRBJ2-3; TRBD1 aligns across 7 bases. CDR3 length: 15 residues. Germline V gene sequence: CDR1 LNHNV, CDR2 YYDKDF (reference sequence). V was pared by 4 bases and J by 4 bases, with 8 bases of the junction left unmatched. Here the CDR3 reads CATSTRQGGADTQYF. DNA for the CDR3: TGTGCCACCAGCACAAGACAGGGTGGGGCAGATACGCAGTATTTT.

The CDR3 spells CASSPRAGYPRLDTQYF. CDR3 sequence (DNA): TGTGCCAGCTCACCACGAGCCGGATATCCGAGATTAGATACGCAGTATTTT. V is TRBV18 and J is TRBJ2-3, with D unclear. V lost 1 base, J lost 5 bases, and 19 bases lay in between. The CDR3 length is 17 residues. Germline V lookup: CDR1 KGHSH, CDR2 LQKENI.